This T cell receptor (beta chain) was found in a study of cytomegalovirus exposure and HLA in healthy donors. Study-wide background: In terms of ancestry, the Caucasian-associated cluster contained more than 65% of the 300 to 400 genotyped donors. Notes on the study in general: In a later analysis, TCR association rates varied by HLA locus: DRB1 most, HLA-C fewest. Sequencing likely generated an artifact that appeared as a cluster of highly shared sequence variants.

For this clone: As yet, its antigen is unknown.

Germline CDR1 reads SGDLS; CDR2 reads YYNGEE. V trimming: 3 bases; J trimming: 5 bases; junction bases outside the gene matches: 6. The CDR3 runs to 15 residues. PCR was performed using 60 Vbeta and 13 Jbeta primers. Only in-frame clones appear in the TCRdb table, and some are missing; sequencing was by immunoSEQ multiplex PCR. The sample records roughly 130,000 clones, roughly 70% being singletons. The TCR originated in a man between 18 and 35 years old in good health and CMV-seropositive. The V gene is TRBV9, the J gene TRBJ2-3, with 10 bases matching TRBD2. The sequenced sample was PBMCs. CDR3: CASSGGTSALDTQYF. Written as DNA, the CDR3 is TGTGCCAGCAGCGGAGGGACTAGCGCTTTAGATACGCAGTATTTT.